This is a list of T cell receptor beta chains from one sample in a study of neurological immune-mediated disorders. TCRdb reanalysed the 5' RACE reads using MiXCR and keeps one entry per CDR3 protein. The sample comprises tens of thousands of distinct CDR3 sequences, less than 1.6% of which are singletons, and around 9% rests with the top ten. The sample was PBMCs. The receptors shown here come from a woman in her twenties or thirties with multiple sclerosis. The CDR3 runs from the conserved cysteine through the conserved F or W. The D gene is left open where the match is weak. The listing skips clone size in some rows; elsewhere it reads once, few, many or a size class.

d_call j_call v_call clone_size cdr3_aa cdr3_nt
. TRBJ2-2 TRBV7-2 many CASSYRVTGELFF TGTGCCAGCAGTTACAGGGTCACCGGGGAGCTGTTTTTT
. TRBJ2-5 TRBV6-2/TRBV6-3 many CASSYSKAILVGETQYF TGTGCCAGCAGTTACTCGAAAGCGATTCTTGTAGGAGAGACCCAGTACTTC
. TRBJ1-5 TRBV6-5 many CASSYGGARSNQPQHF TGTGCCAGCAGTTACGGAGGGGCTAGGAGCAATCAGCCCCAGCATTTT
. TRBJ1-1 TRBV5-1 many CASSFAENTEAFF TGCGCCAGCAGCTTCGCGGAGAACACTGAAGCTTTCTTT
. TRBJ2-5 TRBV6-6 many CASGAVTQYF TGTGCCAGCGGAGCGGTGACCCAGTACTTC
. TRBJ2-1 TRBV20-1 many CSAKDYNEQFF TGCAGTGCTAAGGACTACAATGAGCAGTTCTTC
. TRBJ2-1 TRBV5-5 many CASKPGVYNEQFF TGTGCCAGCAAACCAGGGGTCTACAATGAGCAGTTCTTC
TRBD2 TRBJ2-2 TRBV12-3/TRBV12-4 many CASSFRRGGGTGELFF TGTGCCAGCAGTTTTAGGCGGGGGGGAGGAACCGGGGAGCTGTTTTTT
TRBD1 TRBJ2-1 TRBV7-9 many CASSPTGVEQFF TGTGCCAGCAGCCCGACAGGGGTTGAGCAGTTCTTC
. TRBJ1-1 TRBV5-1 many CASSPLGIGDSRPNTEAFF TGCGCCAGCAGCCCCCTCGGCATTGGGGACTCCCGACCGAACACTGAAGCTTTCTTT
. TRBJ1-1 TRBV7-9 many CASQDGIANTEAFF TGTGCCAGCCAGGACGGGATCGCGAACACTGAAGCTTTCTTT
. TRBJ2-1 TRBV5-1 many CASSVRAERYNEQFF TGCGCCAGCAGCGTCCGGGCCGAGAGGTACAATGAGCAGTTCTTC
. TRBJ1-1 TRBV6-2/TRBV6-3 . CASSTVTWENTEAFF TGTGCCAGCAGTACTGTGACATGGGAGAACACTGAAGCTTTCTTT
. TRBJ2-2 TRBV5-1 many CASSLRAAGELFF TGCGCCAGCAGCTTGAGGGCGGCCGGGGAGCTGTTTTTT
TRBD2 TRBJ2-5 TRBV4-2 many CASSQGGLAGSQETQYF TGTGCCAGCAGCCAGGGGGGACTAGCGGGGAGTCAAGAGACCCAGTACTTC
. TRBJ2-5 TRBV18 many CASSTVVKTQYF TGTGCCAGCTCAACTGTAGTGAAGACCCAGTACTTC
TRBD1 TRBJ1-1 TRBV10-2 many CASSETGGITEAFF TGCGCCAGCAGTGAAACAGGGGGCATTACTGAAGCTTTCTTT
TRBD2 TRBJ2-2 TRBV9 many CASSPRRMGLAENTGELFF TGTGCCAGCAGCCCACGACGGATGGGACTAGCGGAGAACACCGGGGAGCTGTTTTTT
. TRBJ2-2 TRBV6-6 many CASTRTGVTGELFF TGTGCCAGCACCCGAACGGGGGTCACCGGGGAGCTGTTTTTT
. TRBJ1-1 TRBV12-3/TRBV12-4 many CASSLAGSVEAFF TGTGCCAGCAGTTTGGCAGGGAGTGTTGAAGCTTTCTTT
TRBD1 TRBJ2-1 TRBV20-1 many CSASPGQPQGNPFF TGCAGTGCTAGCCCGGGACAGCCTCAGGGGAATCCGTTCTTC
TRBD1 TRBJ2-7 TRBV18 many CASSPPTGDYYEQYF TGTGCCAGCTCACCACCAACAGGGGATTACTACGAGCAGTACTTC
. TRBJ2-7 TRBV12-3/TRBV12-4 many CASSFSGREQYF TGTGCCAGCAGTTTCTCAGGCCGCGAGCAGTACTTC
TRBD1 TRBJ1-5 TRBV6-2/TRBV6-3 many CASSYSAGTGNQPQHF TGTGCCAGCAGTTACTCGGCCGGGACAGGGAATCAGCCCCAGCATTTT
. TRBJ1-1 TRBV20-1 many CSAREAANTEAFF TGCAGTGCTAGAGAGGCAGCGAACACTGAAGCTTTCTTT
. TRBJ2-2 TRBV7-3 many CASSSQSGPGELFF TGTGCCAGCAGCTCCCAATCGGGTCCCGGGGAGCTGTTTTTT
TRBD1 TRBJ1-6 TRBV12-3/TRBV12-4 many CASRVGQGSPLHF TGTGCCAGTCGAGTCGGACAGGGGTCCCCCCTCCACTTT
. TRBJ1-5 TRBV12-5 many CASGRGEQPQHF TGTGCTAGTGGACGGGGGGAACAGCCCCAGCATTTT
TRBD2 TRBJ2-1 TRBV20-1 many CSPAGTSSYNEQFF TGCAGCCCAGCCGGGACTAGCTCCTACAATGAGCAGTTCTTC
. TRBJ1-5 TRBV7-2 many CASSSGTVGNQPQHF TGTGCCAGCAGCTCCGGGACGGTAGGGAATCAGCCCCAGCATTTT
. TRBJ1-4 TRBV5-1 many CASRRTGLGNEKLFF TGCGCCAGCAGGAGGACGGGACTGGGAAATGAAAAACTGTTTTTT
TRBD1 TRBJ1-1 TRBV12-3/TRBV12-4 many CASRSGGPEAFF TGTGCCAGCAGATCAGGGGGCCCGGAAGCTTTCTTT
. TRBJ2-5 TRBV29-1 many CSVRVAETQYF TGCAGCGTTAGGGTGGCGGAGACCCAGTACTTC
TRBD2 TRBJ2-1 TRBV2 many CASSALAGGLNEQFF TGTGCCAGCAGTGCACTAGCGGGGGGGTTGAATGAGCAGTTCTTC
TRBD2 TRBJ2-3 TRBV20-1 many CSARTGRGTDTQYF TGCAGTGCTAGGACGGGGAGGGGCACAGATACGCAGTATTTT
TRBD2 TRBJ2-7 TRBV20-1 many CSARGLAGGPRNEQYF TGCAGTGCTAGAGGACTAGCGGGGGGGCCTAGGAACGAGCAGTACTTC
TRBD2 TRBJ2-2 TRBV7-9 many CASSFRGGLNTGELFF TGTGCCAGCAGCTTCCGGGGGGGCCTTAACACCGGGGAGCTGTTTTTT
TRBD2 TRBJ2-1 TRBV5-1 many CASRSGLAVPRDEQFF TGCGCCAGCAGATCAGGACTAGCGGTCCCTCGGGATGAGCAGTTCTTC
. TRBJ2-5 TRBV20-1 many CSASSEAAQETQYF TGCAGTGCTAGTTCAGAAGCTGCACAAGAGACCCAGTACTTC